This TCR beta chain derives from a study of glioma-infiltrating T cells (TCRdb year 2016). As for the study more broadly: Sequencing of TCR alpha- and beta-chain repertoires was performed on glioma tissue, on non-neoplastic brain tissue, and on matched peripheral blood mononuclear cells. To measure divergence between tissue and blood T-cell populations, each tissue-infiltrating repertoire was compared with the peripheral blood repertoire of the same patient. The paired cohort comprised three low-grade glioma patients, roughly 8 primary glioblastoma patients and three non-glioma patients contributing non-neoplastic brain tissue. The paper as a whole reports these results and caveats: Very few CDR3 sequences were shared between tissue and blood, attributed to high CDR3 diversity and limited sampling. VJ-independent divergence between tissue and blood was lower than expected in non-neoplastic patients but higher than expected in all gliomas, particularly low-grade gliomas. Group comparisons rested on small numbers: three non-neoplastic, three low-grade glioma and several glioblastoma patients.

The germline V gene yields MRHNA for CDR1 and SNTAGT for CDR2. The CDR3 spans 15 residues, from the cysteine through the phenylalanine. The DNA shown is the 45-base CDR3, in frame from base 1. Trimming takes 2 bases from V and 1 base from J, and the germline ends sit 11 bases apart. TCR alpha and beta CDR3 regions were amplified with the iRepertoire nested amplicon-rescue multiplex PCR (arm-PCR) platform from RNA. The input for one-step reverse transcription and amplification was about 100-400 ng of tissue mRNA or PBMC total RNA. Following bead purification, Illumina adapters were added by a secondary multiplex PCR, and libraries between 200 and 400 bp were gel-purified. Internal 6-nucleotide barcodes were carried by the libraries and were used for demultiplexing. The libraries were sequenced on an Illumina MiSeq using 2x220 or 2x250 nucleotide paired-end reads. Regarding the original processing steps: Paired reads were merged using FLASH 1.2.11 and were aligned to the GRCh37 human genome using BWA-MEM, after which TRA and TRB reads were extracted. An IMGT-derived reference of cassette sequences and CDR3 motifs, with pseudogenes included, was used for V and J assignment. Three-frame translation of reads was performed, and productive CDR3s were defined as those with a C...FGXG motif and no stop codons. Unique combinations of V-J cassette pair and CDR3 amino acid sequence were defined as clonotypes. Reads were filtered by Hamming distance, with the threshold set by the sequence error rate of each sample in mapped regions. The public reads were reanalyzed by TCRdb: fastp trimming at Q25, MiXCR alignment, in-frame beta chains only. Records with the same CDR3 protein are collapsed into one entry carrying the most frequent genes and DNA. TCRdb, not the authors, supplied the V and J calls. The sample table contains 95,000 to 110,000 distinct CDR3 sequences; only one count was recorded for around 31% of them. The ten largest clones take up 40% to 55% of the sample.

This clonotype was counted many times. Its specific antigen is unknown. Per-base quality was not reported, and no clone a single base away is much larger than it. The sequenced sample consisted of glioma tissue, nonneoplastic brain tissue, or PBMCs (not recorded which). The receptor was isolated from a human donor with low-grade glioma or glioblastoma, undergoing nonglioma brain surgery, or in good health (not recorded which). The sequence is built from TRBV6-4 and TRBJ1-1, with the D gene uncertain. The nucleotide sequence reads TGTGCCAGCAGTGACGAGGCGACGGGGAACACTGAAGCTTTCTTT. Its protein product is CASSDEATGNTEAFF.